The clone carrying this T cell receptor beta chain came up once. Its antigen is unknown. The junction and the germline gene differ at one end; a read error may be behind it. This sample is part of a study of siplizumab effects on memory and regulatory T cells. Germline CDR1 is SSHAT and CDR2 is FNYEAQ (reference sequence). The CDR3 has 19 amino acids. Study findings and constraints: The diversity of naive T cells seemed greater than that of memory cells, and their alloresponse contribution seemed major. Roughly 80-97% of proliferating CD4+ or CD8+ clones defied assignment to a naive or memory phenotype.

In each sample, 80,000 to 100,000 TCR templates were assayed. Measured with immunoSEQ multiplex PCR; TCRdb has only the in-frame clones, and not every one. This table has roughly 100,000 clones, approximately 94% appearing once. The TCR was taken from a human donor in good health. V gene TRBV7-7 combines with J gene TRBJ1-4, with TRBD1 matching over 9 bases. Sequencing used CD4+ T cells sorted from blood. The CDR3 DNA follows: TGTGCTAGCAGCTTAGGAAGACAGGGGGTGAGGGCAACTAATGAAAAACTGTTTTTT. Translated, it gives CASSLGRQGVRATNEKLFF.